The 18 T cell receptor beta chains in this list originate from one sample, sequenced in a study of beta chain features in type 1 diabetes. cDNA synthesis used the whole RNA isolate, giving expressed TCRB sequences. The method was immunoSEQ multiplex PCR; TCRdb's version includes in-frame clones alone and lacks a portion of them. The sample has approximately 380,000 clones; more than 12% are singletons. Sequencing was performed on naive CD4+ T cells from blood. The receptor source for this set is a woman aged 18-29 years in good health.

In its sample, this clone was seen a few times. In nucleotides, the CDR3 is TGTGCCTGGAGTCAGGGTAATTATGGCTACACCTTC. Its translation is CAWSQGNYGYTF. The gene calls are TRBV30 and TRBJ1-2; possible D gene TRBD1, 5 bases. V was shortened by 2 bases and J by 5 bases, with 9 bases between the two germline ends. This CDR3 region has 12 residues. From germline, CDR1 is GTSNPN and CDR2 SVGIG (reference sequence).

This clone was seen a handful of times. This sequence joins TRBV11-2 and TRBJ1-5, with D possibly TRBD1 on 5 matching bases. This CDR3 is built from 14 residues. The germline V gene has CDR1 SGHAT and CDR2 FQNNGV. V was shortened by 3 bases and J by 4 bases, with 10 bases between the two germline ends. The CDR3 here is CASSLVGGNQPQHF. The CDR3 DNA reads TGTGCCAGCAGCTTGGTCGGGGGAAATCAGCCCCAGCATTTT.

This rearrangement joins TRBV18 to TRBJ2-7, with D possibly TRBD2 on 5 matching bases. The germline V gene encodes CDR1 KGHSH and CDR2 LQKENI. The CDR3 is 13 residues long. Trimming cost V 6 bases and J 2 bases, with 11 bases left between them. In DNA, the CDR3 is TGTGCCAGCTCCCCTACTAGGGCCTACGAGCAGTACTTC. Translation: CASSPTRAYEQYF.

In this sample, this clone turned up a few times. The gene calls are TRBV9 and TRBJ2-5; TRBD2 aligns across 14 bases. The V segment lost 7 bases and the J segment 2 bases; nucleotides outside the gene matches: 7. Germline CDR1 SGDLS, CDR2 YYNGEE. CDR3 length: 16 amino acids. The CDR3 DNA reads as TGTGCCAGCTCCGGGACTAGCGGGAGCCGGCAAGAGACCCAGTACTTC. Its translation is CASSGTSGSRQETQYF.

This clone was counted only a few times. V gene TRBV7-9 combines with J gene TRBJ2-1, with D possibly TRBD1 on 5 matching bases. Germline CDR1 is SEHNR and CDR2 is FQNEAQ (reference sequence). Between the trimmed V and J ends, which lost 0 bases and 4 bases, there was a span of 10 bases. The CDR3 has 15 amino acids. In DNA form, the CDR3 reads TGTGCCAGCAGCTTAGCTGACAGAAGGTACAATGAGCAGTTCTTC. Translation: CASSLADRRYNEQFF.

The chain uses TRBV30 and TRBJ1-3, with D hard to call. V was shortened by 3 bases and J by 0 bases, with 12 bases between the two germline ends. The CDR3 covers 15 residues. Germline V lookup: CDR1 GTSNPN, CDR2 SVGIG (reference sequence). The CDR3 DNA reads TGTGCCTGGAGGGCCGGTAGCTACTCTGGAAACACCATATATTTT. Its protein is CAWRAGSYSGNTIYF.

In its sample, this clone was seen a few times. The chain carries TRBV28 and TRBJ2-4; 8 bases line up with TRBD2. J was trimmed by 8 bases and V by 7 bases; bases with no gene match: 7. Looked up from germline, CDR1 is MDHEN and CDR2 is SYDVKM. This CDR3 is 13 amino acids long. The CDR3 loop reads CASTPGGEDIQYF. The CDR3, as DNA: TGTGCCAGCACCCCCGGGGGGGAGGACATTCAGTACTTC.

This clone was observed a handful of times. This rearrangement joins TRBV7-9 to TRBJ2-7; a possible D gene is TRBD2 (5 bases). The V gene lost 5 bases and the J gene lost 3 bases, with 14 bases spanning the gap. The length of the CDR3 is 14 residues. Germline values: CDR1 SEHNR, CDR2 FQNEAQ (reference sequence). The CDR3 sequence is CASSPRVRDYEQYF. The CDR3 DNA is TGTGCCAGCAGCCCCCGGGTCCGGGACTACGAGCAGTACTTC.

This chain uses TRBV11-2 with TRBJ1-2, with a possible D match to TRBD1 (5 bases). V gave up 5 bases and J gave up 5 bases, with 9 bases separating them. This CDR3 has 12 amino acids. Germline V gene lookup returns CDR1 SGHAT and CDR2 FQNNGV. CDR3 nucleotide sequence: TGTGCCAGCAGCACAGGAAGATATGGCTACACCTTC. It yields the protein CASSTGRYGYTF.

This clone has a handful of counts. The chain employs TRBV10-1 and TRBJ2-1; unclear D gene. The length of the CDR3 is 13 residues. Germline values: CDR1 WNHNN, CDR2 SYGVQD (reference sequence). The germline V and J ends were trimmed by 2 bases and 5 bases, with 7 bases remaining between them. Here the CDR3 DNA reads TGCGCCAGCAGTGAGGTTCTTGACAATGAGCAGTTCTTC. Protein product: CASSEVLDNEQFF.

The J gene is TRBJ1-5, the V gene TRBV29-1; 7 bases line up with TRBD1. The CDR3 covers 14 residues. J lost 0 bases, V lost 6 bases, and 5 bases had no gene match. Germline V gene sequence: CDR1 SQVTM, CDR2 ANQGSEA. The CDR3 sequence is CSVKTGSSNQPQHF. The CDR3 nucleotides are TGCAGCGTCAAGACAGGGAGTAGCAATCAGCCCCAGCATTTT.

The chain carries TRBV15 and TRBJ1-5; D is possibly TRBD1 (5 bases). The V gene's germline CDR1 is LNHNV and CDR2 YYDKDF (reference sequence). The CDR3 totals 14 residues. The ends were cut back, 9 bases at V and 1 base at J, with 13 bases in the middle. CDR3 bases: TGTGCCACTTCGGAGGGGCTCAGCAATCAGCCCCAGCATTTT. Translation: CATSEGLSNQPQHF.

This clone showed up just a few times. This chain connects TRBV9 to TRBJ2-7; tentatively, D is TRBD2 (6 bases). Germline V gives CDR1 SGDLS, CDR2 YYNGEE. V lost 4 bases and J lost 3, with 17 bases in between. This CDR3 spans 15 amino acids. CDR3 residues: CASSSSPAGLYEQYF. The CDR3 coding sequence is TGTGCCAGCAGCTCTTCTCCAGCGGGCCTCTACGAGCAGTACTTC.

V and J are TRBV5-8 and TRBJ2-1; possibly TRBD2 for D (6 bases). This CDR3 has 14 residues. In germline, CDR1 is SGHTS, CDR2 YDEGEE. Trimming left V 6 bases short and J 5 bases short, with 15 bases between. CDR3 DNA sequence: TGTGCCAGCACTGATAGGGACTTTCACAATGAGCAGTTCTTC. The encoded protein is CASTDRDFHNEQFF.

This clone turned up a few times. This sequence joins TRBV5-4 and TRBJ2-1; D is ambiguous. The CDR3 loop spans 13 amino acids. Germline CDR1 reads SGHNT; CDR2 reads YYREEE (reference sequence). The V and J ends lost 3 bases and 8 bases respectively, with 12 bases between them. The CDR3 DNA sequence: TGTGCCAGCAGCTCAGGCCGATGGGATGAGCAGTTCTTC. Translated, it gives CASSSGRWDEQFF. Looking up the rest from reference TRBV5-4 and TRBJ2-1 gives the full variable domain: ETGVTQSPTHLIKTRGQQVTLRCSSQSGHNTVSWYQQALGQGPQFIFQYYREEENGRGNFPPRFSGLQFPNYSSELNVNALELDDSALYLCASSSGRWDEQFFGPGTRLTVL.

This clone was recorded once. The rearrangement links TRBV6-6 to TRBJ1-1; the D gene is possibly TRBD1 (6 bases). Germline V gene sequence: CDR1 MNHNY, CDR2 SVGAGI (reference sequence). The CDR3 consists of 16 residues. Trimming stripped 0 bases from V and 0 bases from J, with 11 bases between. CDR3 region: CASSYSQGGMNTEAFF. CDR3 nucleotide sequence: TGTGCCAGCAGTTACTCACAGGGAGGGATGAACACTGAAGCTTTCTTT.

The gene calls are TRBV19 and TRBJ2-5; D is possibly TRBD1 (5 bases). CDR3 size: 13 residues. Trimming took 11 bases from V and 0 from J, leaving 13 bases between them. Per the germline V gene, CDR1 is LNHDA and CDR2 is SQIVND (reference sequence). The CDR3: CAAAQGHQETQYF. The DNA of the CDR3 is TGTGCCGCCGCGCAGGGCCACCAAGAGACCCAGTACTTC. Together with reference TRBV19 and TRBJ2-5, the CDR3 gives the full variable domain: DGGITQSPKYLFRKEGQNVTLSCEQNLNHDAMYWYRQDPGQGLRLIYYSQIVNDFQKGDIAEGYSVSREKKESFPLTVTSAQKNPTAFYLCAAAQGHQETQYFGPGTRLLVL.

The genes are TRBV5-6 and TRBJ1-1; D is perhaps TRBD1 (5 bases). The CDR3 sequence is 14 residues long. Germline assignment: CDR1 SGHDT and CDR2 YYEEEE. Trimming took off 4 bases at V and 0 bases at J, with 10 bases between the two ends. CDR3 amino acids: CASSLGLMNTEAFF. The DNA of the CDR3 is TGTGCCAGCAGCCTGGGACTGATGAACACTGAAGCTTTCTTT.